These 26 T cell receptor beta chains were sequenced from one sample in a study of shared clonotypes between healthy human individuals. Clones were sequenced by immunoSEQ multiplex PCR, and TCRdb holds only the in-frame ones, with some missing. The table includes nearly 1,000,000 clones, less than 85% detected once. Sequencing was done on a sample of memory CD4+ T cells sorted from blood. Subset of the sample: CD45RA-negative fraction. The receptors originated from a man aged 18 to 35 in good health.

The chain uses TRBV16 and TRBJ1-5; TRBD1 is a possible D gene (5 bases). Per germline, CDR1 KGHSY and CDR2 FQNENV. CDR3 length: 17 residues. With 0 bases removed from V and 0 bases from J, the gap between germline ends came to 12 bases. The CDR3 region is CASSQSAGLFSNQPQHF. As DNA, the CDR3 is TGTGCCAGCAGCCAATCTGCGGGGCTCTTTAGCAATCAGCCCCAGCATTTT.

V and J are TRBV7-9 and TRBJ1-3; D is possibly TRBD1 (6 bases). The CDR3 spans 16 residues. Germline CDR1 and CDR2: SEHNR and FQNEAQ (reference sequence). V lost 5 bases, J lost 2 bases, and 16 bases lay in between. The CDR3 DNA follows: TGTGCCAGCAGCACTAATTTTAGGGACACTGGAAACACCATATATTTT. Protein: CASSTNFRDTGNTIYF.

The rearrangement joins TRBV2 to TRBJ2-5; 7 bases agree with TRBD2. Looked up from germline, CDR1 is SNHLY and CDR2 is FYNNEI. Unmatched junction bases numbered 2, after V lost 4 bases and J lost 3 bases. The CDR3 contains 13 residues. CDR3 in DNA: TGTGCCAGCAGTGGAGCGGGAAAAGAGACCCAGTACTTC. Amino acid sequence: CASSGAGKETQYF.

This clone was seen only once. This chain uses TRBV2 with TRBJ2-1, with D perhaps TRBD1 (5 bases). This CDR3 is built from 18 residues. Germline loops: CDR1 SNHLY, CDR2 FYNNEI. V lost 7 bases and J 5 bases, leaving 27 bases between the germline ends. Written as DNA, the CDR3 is TGTGCCAGCAAAAGGCCATATCTGACAGCATCCCCCGACAATGAGCAGTTCTTC. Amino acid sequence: CASKRPYLTASPDNEQFF.

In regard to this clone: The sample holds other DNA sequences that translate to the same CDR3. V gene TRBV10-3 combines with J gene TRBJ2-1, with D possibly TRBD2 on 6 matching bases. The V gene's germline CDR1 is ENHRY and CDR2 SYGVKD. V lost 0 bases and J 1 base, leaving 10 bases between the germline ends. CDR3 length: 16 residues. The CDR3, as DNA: TGTGCCATCAGTGAGTCCGGGGGATCTTCCTACAATGAGCAGTTCTTC. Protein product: CAISESGGSSYNEQFF.

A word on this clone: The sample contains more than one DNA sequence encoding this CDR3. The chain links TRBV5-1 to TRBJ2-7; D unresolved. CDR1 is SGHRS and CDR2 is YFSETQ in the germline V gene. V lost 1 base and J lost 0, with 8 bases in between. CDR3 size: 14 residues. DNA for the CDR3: TGCGCCAGCAGCTTGACAGAAAGCTCCTACGAGCAGTACTTC. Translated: CASSLTESSYEQYF. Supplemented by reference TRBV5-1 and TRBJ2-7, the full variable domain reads KAGVTQTPRYLIKTRGQQVTLSCSPISGHRSVSWYQQTPGQGLQFLFEYFSETQRNKGNFPGRFSGRQFSNSRSEMNVSTLELGDSALYLCASSLTESSYEQYFGPGTRLTVT.

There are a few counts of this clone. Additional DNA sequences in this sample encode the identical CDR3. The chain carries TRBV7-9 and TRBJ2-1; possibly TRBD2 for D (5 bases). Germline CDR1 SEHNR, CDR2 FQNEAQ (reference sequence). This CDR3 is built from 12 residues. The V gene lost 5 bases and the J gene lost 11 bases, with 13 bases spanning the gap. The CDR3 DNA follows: TGTGCCAGCAGCCCCGTTTCCGGGAAGCAGTTCTTC. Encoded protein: CASSPVSGKQFF.

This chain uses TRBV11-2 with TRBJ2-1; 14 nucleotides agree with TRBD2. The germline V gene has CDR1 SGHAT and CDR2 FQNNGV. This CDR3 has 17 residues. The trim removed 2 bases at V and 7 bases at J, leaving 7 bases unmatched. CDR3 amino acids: CASSLRGTSGSSNEQFF. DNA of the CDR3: TGTGCCAGCAGCTTACGTGGGACTAGCGGGAGTTCAAATGAGCAGTTCTTC.

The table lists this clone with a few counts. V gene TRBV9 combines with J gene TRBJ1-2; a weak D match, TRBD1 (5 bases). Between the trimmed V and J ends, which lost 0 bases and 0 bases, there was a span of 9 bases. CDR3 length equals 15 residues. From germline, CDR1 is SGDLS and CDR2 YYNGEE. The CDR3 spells CASSVGWTSNYGYTF. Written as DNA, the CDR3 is TGTGCCAGCAGCGTAGGGTGGACATCTAACTATGGCTACACCTTC.

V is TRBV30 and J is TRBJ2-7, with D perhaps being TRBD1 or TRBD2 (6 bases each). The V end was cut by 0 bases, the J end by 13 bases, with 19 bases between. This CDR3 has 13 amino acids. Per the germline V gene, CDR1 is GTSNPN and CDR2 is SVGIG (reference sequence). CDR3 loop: CAWSVQPGGAQYF. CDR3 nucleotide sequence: TGTGCCTGGAGTGTACAGCCCGGGGGCGCGCAATACTTC.

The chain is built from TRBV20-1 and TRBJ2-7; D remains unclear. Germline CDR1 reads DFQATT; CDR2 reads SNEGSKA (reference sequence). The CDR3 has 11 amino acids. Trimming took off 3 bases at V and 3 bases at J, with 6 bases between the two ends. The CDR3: CSASPHYEQYF. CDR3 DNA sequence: TGCAGTGCTAGCCCCCACTACGAGCAGTACTTC.

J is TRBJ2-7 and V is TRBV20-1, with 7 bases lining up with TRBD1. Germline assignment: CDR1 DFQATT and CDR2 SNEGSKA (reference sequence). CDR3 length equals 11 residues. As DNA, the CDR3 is TGCGCTTTGGACAGGCTGGACGAGCAGTACTTC. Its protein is CALDRLDEQYF.

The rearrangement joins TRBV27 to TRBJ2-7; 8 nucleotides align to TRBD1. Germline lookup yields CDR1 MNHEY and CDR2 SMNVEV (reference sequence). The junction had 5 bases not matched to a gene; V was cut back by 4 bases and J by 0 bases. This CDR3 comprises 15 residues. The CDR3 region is CASSSRGPSSYEQYF. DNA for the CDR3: TGTGCCAGCAGTTCCAGGGGGCCGAGCTCCTACGAGCAGTACTTC.

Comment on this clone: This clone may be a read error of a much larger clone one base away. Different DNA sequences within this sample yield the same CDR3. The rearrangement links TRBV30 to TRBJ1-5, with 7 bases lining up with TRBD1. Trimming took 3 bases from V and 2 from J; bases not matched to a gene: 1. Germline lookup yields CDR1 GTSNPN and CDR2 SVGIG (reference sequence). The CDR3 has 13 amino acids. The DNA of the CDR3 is TGTGCCTGGAGCGGACAGGGCAATCAGCCCCAGCATTTT. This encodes CAWSGQGNQPQHF.

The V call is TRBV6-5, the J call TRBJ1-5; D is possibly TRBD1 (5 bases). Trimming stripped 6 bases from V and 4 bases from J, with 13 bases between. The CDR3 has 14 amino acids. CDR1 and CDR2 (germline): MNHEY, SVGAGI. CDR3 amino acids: CASSLRGMNQPQHF. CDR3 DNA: TGTGCCAGCAGCCTGCGGGGCATGAATCAGCCCCAGCATTTT.

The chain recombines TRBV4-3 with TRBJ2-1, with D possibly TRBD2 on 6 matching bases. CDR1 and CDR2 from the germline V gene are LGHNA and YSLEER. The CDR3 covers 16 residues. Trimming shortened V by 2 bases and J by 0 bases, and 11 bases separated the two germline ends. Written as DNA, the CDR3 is TGCGCCAGCAGCCAACGGCGGGATAGCTCCTACAATGAGCAGTTCTTC. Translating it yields CASSQRRDSSYNEQFF.

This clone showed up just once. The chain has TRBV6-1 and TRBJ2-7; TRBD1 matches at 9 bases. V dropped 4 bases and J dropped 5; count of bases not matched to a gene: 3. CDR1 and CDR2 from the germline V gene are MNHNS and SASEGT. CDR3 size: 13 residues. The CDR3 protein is CASSGTGDNEQYF. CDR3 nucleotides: TGTGCCAGCAGTGGGACAGGGGACAACGAGCAGTACTTC.

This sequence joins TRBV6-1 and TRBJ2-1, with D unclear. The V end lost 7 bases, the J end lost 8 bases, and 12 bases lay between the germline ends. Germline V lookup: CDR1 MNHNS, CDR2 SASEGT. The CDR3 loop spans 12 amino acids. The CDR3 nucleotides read TGTGCCAGCATAGTAAGCATCCATGAGCAGTTCTTC. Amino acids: CASIVSIHEQFF.

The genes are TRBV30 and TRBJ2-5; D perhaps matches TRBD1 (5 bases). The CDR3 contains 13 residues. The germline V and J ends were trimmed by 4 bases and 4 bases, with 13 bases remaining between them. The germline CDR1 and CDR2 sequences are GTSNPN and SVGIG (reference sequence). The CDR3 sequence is CAWTSGLRETQYF. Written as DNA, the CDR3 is TGTGCCTGGACCTCAGGGCTTAGAGAGACCCAGTACTTC.

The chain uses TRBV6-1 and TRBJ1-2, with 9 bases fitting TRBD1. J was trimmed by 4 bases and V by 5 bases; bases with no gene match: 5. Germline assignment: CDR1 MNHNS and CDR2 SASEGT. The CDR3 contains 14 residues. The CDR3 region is CASSPGQGFYGYTF. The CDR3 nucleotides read TGTGCCAGCAGTCCGGGACAGGGATTCTATGGCTACACCTTC.

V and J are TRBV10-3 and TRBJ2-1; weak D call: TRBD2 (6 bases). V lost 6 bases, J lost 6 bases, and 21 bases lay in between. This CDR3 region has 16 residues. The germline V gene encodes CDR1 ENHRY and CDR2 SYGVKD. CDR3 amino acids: CAIRGRGFGRFNEQFF. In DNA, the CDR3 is TGTGCCATCAGAGGGCGGGGATTCGGCAGATTCAATGAGCAGTTCTTC.

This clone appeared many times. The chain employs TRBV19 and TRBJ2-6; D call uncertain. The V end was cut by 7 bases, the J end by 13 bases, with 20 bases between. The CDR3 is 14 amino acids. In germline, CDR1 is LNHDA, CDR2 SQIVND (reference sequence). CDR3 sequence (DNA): TGTGCCAGTACATCTACAGCCTCCCAAAGAGTCCTGACTTTC. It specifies CASTSTASQRVLTF.

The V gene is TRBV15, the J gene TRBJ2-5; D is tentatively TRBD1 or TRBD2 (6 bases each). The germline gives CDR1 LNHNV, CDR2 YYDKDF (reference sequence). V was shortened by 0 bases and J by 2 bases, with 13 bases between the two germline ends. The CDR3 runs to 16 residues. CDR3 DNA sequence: TGTGCCACCAGCAGAGATAGGAAGGGGGGTCAAGAGACCCAGTACTTC. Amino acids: CATSRDRKGGQETQYF. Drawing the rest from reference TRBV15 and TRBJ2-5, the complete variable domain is DAMVIQNPRYQVTQFGKPVTLSCSQTLNHNVMYWYQQKSSQAPKLLFHYYDKDFNNEADTPDNFQSRRPNTSFCFLDIRSPGLGDTAMYLCATSRDRKGGQETQYFGPGTRLLVL.

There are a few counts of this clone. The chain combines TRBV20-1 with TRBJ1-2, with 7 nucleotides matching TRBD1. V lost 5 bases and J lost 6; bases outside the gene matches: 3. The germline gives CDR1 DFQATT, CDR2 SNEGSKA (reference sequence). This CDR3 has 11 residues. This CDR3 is CSALTGNGYTF. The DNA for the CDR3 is TGCAGTGCTCTGACAGGGAATGGCTACACCTTC.

The CDR3 protein is CASSTQGPDSNQPQHF. In DNA, the CDR3 is TGTGCCAGCAGCACGCAGGGACCCGATAGCAATCAGCCCCAGCATTTT. The V and J genes are TRBV21-1 and TRBJ1-5. TRBV21-1 has pseudogene status. The CDR3 is 16 amino acids.

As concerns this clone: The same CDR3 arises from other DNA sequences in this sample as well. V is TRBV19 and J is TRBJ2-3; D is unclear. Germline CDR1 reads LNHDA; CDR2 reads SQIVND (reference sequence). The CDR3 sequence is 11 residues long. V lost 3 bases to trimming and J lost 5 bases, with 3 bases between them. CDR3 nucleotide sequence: TGTGCCAGTAGTATTCAAGATACGCAGTATTTT. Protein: CASSIQDTQYF.